The 16 T cell receptor beta chains listed next were all sequenced from one sample in a study of T cell repertoires in ileal Crohn's disease. Documented time point: inflamed ileum from the surgical specimen. The assay was immunoSEQ multiplex PCR, and TCRdb's table has in-frame clones only and misses some. The sample lists 9,500 to 11,000 clones, around 87% occurring once. Sequencing used ileal tissue. The receptors derive from an adult with Crohn's disease.

The genes are TRBV4-2 and TRBJ1-1; D remains unclear. Per the germline V gene, CDR1 is LGHNA and CDR2 is YNFKEQ. The CDR3 spans 14 residues. The V end was cut by 1 base, the J end by 0 bases, with 6 bases between. CDR3 DNA sequence: TGTGCCAGCAGCCAAGGACGGCTGAACACTGAAGCTTTCTTT. Encoded protein: CASSQGRLNTEAFF.

The V gene is TRBV11-2, the J gene TRBJ1-1; tentative D call: TRBD1 (6 bases). Trimming took off 3 bases at V and 0 bases at J, with 14 bases between the two ends. The V gene's germline CDR1 is SGHAT and CDR2 FQNNGV. This CDR3 is built from 16 residues. The CDR3 reads CASSLAGHRMNTEAFF. The CDR3 nucleotides are TGTGCCAGCAGCTTGGCGGGACACCGTATGAACACTGAAGCTTTCTTT.

The rearrangement links TRBV29-1 to TRBJ2-5; 9 bases align to TRBD1. The V gene end was trimmed by 4 bases and the J gene end by 6 bases; junction bases not matched to a gene: 6. Per germline, CDR1 SQVTM and CDR2 ANQGSEA. CDR3 length: 13 amino acids. CDR3 sequence (DNA): TGCAGCGTTGGCCGACAGGGGGGGAAGACCCAGTACTTC. This encodes CSVGRQGGKTQYF.

The chain carries TRBV29-1 and TRBJ1-1; TRBD1 agrees at 7 bases. After removal of 6 bases from V and 5 bases from J, the junction contained 9 bases not matched to a gene. CDR3 length: 13 amino acids. Germline V gene sequence: CDR1 SQVTM, CDR2 ANQGSEA. The CDR3 sequence: CSVPHQGGTEAFF. DNA for the CDR3: TGCAGCGTACCACATCAGGGGGGGACTGAAGCTTTCTTT. The entire variable domain, with the rest obtained from reference TRBV29-1 and TRBJ1-1, is as follows: SAVISQKPSRDICQRGTSLTIQCQVDSQVTMMFWYRQQPGQSLTLIATANQGSEATYESGFVIDKFPISRPNLTFSTLTVSNMSPEDSSIYLCSVPHQGGTEAFFGQGTRLTVV.

This chain joins TRBV19 and TRBJ1-2; 9 bases are shared with TRBD1. The junction had 3 bases not matched to a gene; V was cut back by 4 bases and J by 6 bases. From germline, CDR1 is LNHDA and CDR2 SQIVND (reference sequence). The CDR3 spans 13 residues. DNA of the CDR3: TGTGCCAGTAGTAGGACAGGGGAGAATGGCTACACCTTC. Translating it yields CASSRTGENGYTF.

The chain joins TRBV1 to TRBJ2-7; the table's TRBD2 call for D was not verified on the DNA. TRBV1 is a pseudogene. The CDR3 length is 17 residues. The DNA for the CDR3 is TGCACCAGCAGCCCCCAAGGAGTAGCGGGCGTATCTTACGAGCAGTACGTC. Its protein is CTSSPQGVAGVSYEQYV.

DNA for the CDR3: TGTGCCAGCAGCTTGGGGACAGTAGACAATGAGCAGTTCTTC. It is translated as CASSLGTVDNEQFF. V gene TRBV11-2 combines with J gene TRBJ2-1; TRBD1 matches at 7 bases. The CDR3 runs 14 residues. The germline V gene encodes CDR1 SGHAT and CDR2 FQNNGV. J lost 5 bases, V lost 3 bases, and 4 bases had no gene match.

The chain joins TRBV7-9 to TRBJ2-7; D unresolved. CDR1 and CDR2 (germline): SEHNR, FQNEAQ (reference sequence). This CDR3 is built from 13 residues. Trimming cost V 6 bases and J 5 bases, with 14 bases left between them. The DNA for the CDR3 is TGTGCCAGCAGTTTTCCGGATCTCCACGAGCAGTACTTC. Encoded protein: CASSFPDLHEQYF.

The chain links TRBV7-2 to TRBJ1-5; D is undetermined. Germline V gives CDR1 SGHTA, CDR2 FQGNSA. The CDR3 contains 13 residues. V lost 5 bases to trimming and J lost 4 bases, with 9 bases between them. CDR3 bases: TGTGCCAGCAGCATACAGCGGAATCAGCCCCAGCATTTT. Its translation is CASSIQRNQPQHF.

The chain recombines TRBV2 with TRBJ1-1, with D possibly matching TRBD1 (5 bases). This CDR3 region has 12 residues. Germline V gene lookup returns CDR1 SNHLY and CDR2 FYNNEI. The V gene lost 6 bases and the J gene lost 9 bases, with 14 bases spanning the gap. The CDR3 DNA reads TGTGCCAGCAGCGCGACGGGGACGAAAGCTTTCTTT. Translation: CASSATGTKAFF. Based on the CDR3 plus reference TRBV2 and TRBJ1-1, the full variable domain is EPEVTQTPSHQVTQMGQEVILRCVPISNHLYFYWYRQILGQKVEFLVSFYNNEISEKSEIFDDQFSVERPDGSNFTLKIRSTKLEDSAMYFCASSATGTKAFFGQGTRLTVV.

This chain links TRBV6-4 with TRBJ2-1, with D perhaps given as TRBD1 or TRBD2 (5 bases each). The V end lost 6 bases, the J end lost 10 bases, and 10 bases lay between the germline ends. The CDR3 is 11 amino acids. Per the germline V gene, CDR1 is MRHNA and CDR2 is SNTAGT. DNA of the CDR3: TGTGCCAGCAGGGGGGAAAGGGAGCAGTTCTTC. This encodes CASRGEREQFF.

The J gene is TRBJ2-5, the V gene TRBV7-8; the D is unclear. From germline, CDR1 is SGHVS and CDR2 FQNEAQ. The CDR3 is 15 amino acids. Trimming pared 6 bases from V and 2 bases from J, leaving 16 bases between. The CDR3 reads CASSFRWAFQETQYF. DNA for the CDR3: TGTGCCAGCAGTTTCCGCTGGGCATTTCAAGAGACCCAGTACTTC.

This chain links TRBV11-2 with TRBJ1-2; maybe TRBD1 (5 bases). CDR3 size: 12 residues. The germline V gene encodes CDR1 SGHAT and CDR2 FQNNGV. V lost 5 bases and J 3 bases, leaving 7 bases between the germline ends. CDR3 in amino acids: CASSLGDYGYTF. The CDR3 DNA reads as TGTGCCAGCAGCCTGGGGGACTATGGCTACACCTTC.

The V call is TRBV7-2, the J call TRBJ2-2; D possibly uses TRBD1 or TRBD2 (5 bases each). V lost 4 bases, J lost 0 bases, and 9 bases lay in between. The V gene's germline CDR1 is SGHTA and CDR2 FQGNSA. The CDR3 has 15 residues. The CDR3 loop is CASSWDGANTGELFF. The CDR3 DNA sequence: TGTGCCAGCAGCTGGGACGGGGCGAACACCGGGGAGCTGTTTTTT.

The rearrangement links TRBV5-3 to TRBJ2-7; D gene uncertain. TRBV5-3 is classed as an ORF, of uncertain function. CDR3 size: 14 residues. Trimming cost V 7 bases and J 0 bases, with 14 bases left between them. The DNA for the CDR3 is TGTGCCAGAGGGTCCCGATCCGACTCCTACGAGCAGTACTTC. Protein product: CARGSRSDSYEQYF.

V usage is TRBV15 and J usage is TRBJ1-1, with 9 bases that match TRBD1. The CDR3 covers 14 residues. Germline V CDR1 and CDR2: LNHNV, YYDKDF (reference sequence). V lost 3 bases and J lost 3; bases outside the gene matches: 2. The CDR3: CATSSGTGHTEAFF. The CDR3 coding sequence is TGTGCCACCAGCAGTGGGACAGGGCACACTGAAGCTTTCTTT.